The TCR beta chain described here comes from a study of blood T cell repertoires in COVID-19. Whole-study context: PBMCs, B-cell-depleted T cells, or T cells provided the cDNA or gDNA that made up the material.

There are 16 residues in the CDR3. V was clipped by 6 bases and J by 2 bases; unmatched bases: 8. Germline values: CDR1 MDHEN, CDR2 SYDVKM. Generated by immunoSEQ multiplex PCR, the TCRdb table keeps only in-frame clones and is missing some. The data show approximately 300,000 clones, with more than 70% seen just once and around 1.5% held by the top ten. The origin of this receptor is a woman between 45 and 60 years old with acute or convalescent COVID-19. The chain is built from TRBV28 and TRBJ1-3; 9 bases fit TRBD1. Sequencing input: peripheral blood. This CDR3 is CASRSGTGTAGNTIYF. In nucleotides, the CDR3 is TGTGCCAGCAGGAGCGGGACAGGGACGGCTGGAAACACCATATATTTT. The complete variable domain, with remaining parts taken from reference TRBV28 and TRBJ1-3, reads DVKVTQSSRYLVKRTGEKVFLECVQDMDHENMFWYRQDPGLGLRLIYFSYDVKMKEKGDIPEGYSVSREKKERFSLILESASTNQTSMYLCASRSGTGTAGNTIYFGEGSWLTVV.